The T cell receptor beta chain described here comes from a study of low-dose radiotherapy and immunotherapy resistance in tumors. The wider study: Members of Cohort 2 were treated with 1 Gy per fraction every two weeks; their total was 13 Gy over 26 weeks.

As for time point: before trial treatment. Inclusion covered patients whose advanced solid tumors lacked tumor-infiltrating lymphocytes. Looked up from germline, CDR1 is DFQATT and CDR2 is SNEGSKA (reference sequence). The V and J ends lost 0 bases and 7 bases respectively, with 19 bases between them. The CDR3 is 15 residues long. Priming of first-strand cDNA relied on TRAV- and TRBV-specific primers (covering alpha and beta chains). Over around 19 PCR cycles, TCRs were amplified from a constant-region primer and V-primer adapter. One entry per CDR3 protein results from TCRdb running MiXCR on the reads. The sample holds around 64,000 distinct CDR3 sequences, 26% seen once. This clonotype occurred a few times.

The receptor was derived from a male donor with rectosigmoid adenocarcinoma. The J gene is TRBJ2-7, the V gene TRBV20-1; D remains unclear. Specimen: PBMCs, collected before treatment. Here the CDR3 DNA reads TGCAGTGCTAGAGATAGTAACCGGGCCCCCGGGGAGCAGTACTTC. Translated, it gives CSARDSNRAPGEQYF.